This TCR beta chain was identified during a study of CD8 T cells in ankylosing spondylitis. Study-level results: Disease-linked clones were reportedly significantly enriched in matched ankylosing spondylitis synovial fluid. Ankylosing spondylitis blood appeared to carry a characteristic TCR beta motif of roughly eight highly homologous variants. Some motif variants were previously reported in reactive arthritis synovial fluid and blood.

V was pared by 4 bases and J by 6 bases, with 29 bases of the junction left unmatched. CDR3 size: 21 residues. Germline CDR1 and CDR2: SEHNR and FQNEAQ (reference sequence). Points on this clonotype: Its antigen is still unknown.

A single record per CDR3 protein comes from TCRdb applying MiXCR to the 5' RACE reads. Seen here are some 240,000 distinct CDR3 sequences, roughly 8.6% observed once, and the top ten hold under 7.5%. The origin of this receptor is a male donor with ankylosing spondylitis or in good health (not recorded which). Sequenced input: blood, either unsorted or a sorted T cell fraction (not recorded which). This chain joins TRBV7-9 and TRBJ2-7; 8 nucleotides line up with TRBD2. The CDR3 loop is CASSSRPRAGDIGTSSREQYF. The DNA of the CDR3 is TGTGCCAGCAGCTCCCGTCCGCGGGCAGGGGACATCGGGACTAGTAGTCGCGAGCAGTACTTC. Supplemented by reference TRBV7-9 and TRBJ2-7, the full variable domain reads DTGVSQNPRHKITKRGQNVTFRCDPISEHNRLYWYRQTLGQGPEFLTYFQNEAQLEKSRLLSDRFSAERPKGSFSTLEIQRTEQGDSAMYLCASSSRPRAGDIGTSSREQYFGPGTRLTVT.